This TCR beta chain was sequenced for a study of neurological immune-mediated disorders. This clonotype occurred many times. The unsorted libraries originated from 2 million PBMCs that had been stored at -80 C. TCRdb re-analysed the 5' RACE reads in MiXCR, keeping a single row per CDR3 protein. The sample holds about 33,000 distinct CDR3 sequences, approximately 1.5% seen once. The sequence derives from a woman aged 25 to 39 with multiple sclerosis. The sequencing input was PBMCs.

CDR3 DNA: TGTGCCATCAGTGAGGATCCTAGCGGGGTGACCTACAATGAGCAGTTCTTC. Translating gives CAISEDPSGVTYNEQFF. The rearrangement links TRBV10-3 to TRBJ2-1; 9 bases agree with TRBD2. The CDR3 spans 17 residues. Unmatched junction bases numbered 7, after V lost 2 bases and J lost 2 bases. The V gene's germline CDR1 is ENHRY and CDR2 SYGVKD.